Below are 11 T cell receptor beta chains sequenced from a single sample in a study of T cell changes during pregnancy in multiple sclerosis. Clones were sequenced by immunoSEQ multiplex PCR, and TCRdb holds only the in-frame ones, with some missing. The data contain approximately 130,000 clones, about 96% of them seen just once; the ten biggest clones take up over 0.35%. Sequencing used peripheral blood, obtained after pregnancy. These receptors were collected from a female donor with multiple sclerosis, enrolled in a pregnancy study.

The CDR3 nucleotides are TGTGCCAGCAGCTTGGAGGGTCTCGGGAATCAGCCCCAGCATTTT. It translates to CASSLEGLGNQPQHF. The gene calls are TRBV7-2 and TRBJ1-5, with unresolved D. From germline, CDR1 is SGHTA and CDR2 FQGNSA. The CDR3 has 15 amino acids. V was trimmed by 3 bases and J by 4 bases, leaving 13 bases between them.

The rearrangement uses TRBV18 and TRBJ2-7; maybe TRBD1 (6 bases). Trimming removed 3 bases from V and 3 bases from J, with 24 bases in between. This CDR3 spans 18 amino acids. Germline CDR1 and CDR2: KGHSH and LQKENI. This CDR3 is CASSPQDRNRVLRYEQYF. Written as DNA, the CDR3 is TGTGCCAGCTCACCTCAGGATCGTAACAGGGTGCTACGCTACGAGCAGTACTTC. Looking up the rest from reference TRBV18 and TRBJ2-7 gives the full variable domain: NAGVMQNPRHLVRRRGQEARLRCSPMKGHSHVYWYRQLPEEGLKFMVYLQKENIIDESGMPKERFSAEFPKEGPSILRIQQVVRGDSAAYFCASSPQDRNRVLRYEQYFGPGTRLTVT.

This chain uses TRBV30 with TRBJ1-1; possibly TRBD1 for D (5 bases). Germline-derived CDR1 and CDR2 are GTSNPN and SVGIG (reference sequence). The V gene lost 1 base and the J gene lost 0 bases, with 6 bases spanning the gap. This CDR3 is built from 13 residues. CDR3 bases: TGTGCCTGGAGTGGACAGATGAACACTGAAGCTTTCTTT. This sequence encodes CAWSGQMNTEAFF.

J is TRBJ2-2 and V is TRBV28; D uncertain. Trimming removed 6 bases from V and 7 bases from J, with 15 bases in between. Per the germline V gene, CDR1 is MDHEN and CDR2 is SYDVKM. This CDR3 comprises 14 residues. The CDR3 sequence: CASRYGSDIGELFF. CDR3 DNA sequence: TGTGCCAGCAGATATGGCAGTGACATCGGGGAGCTGTTTTTT.

This sequence joins TRBV18 and TRBJ2-5; maybe TRBD1 (5 bases). Germline V gene data show CDR1 as KGHSH and CDR2 as LQKENI. The CDR3 extends over 15 amino acids. V shed 3 bases and J shed 2 bases, with 13 bases lying between them. CDR3 sequence (DNA): TGTGCCAGCTCACCGGGGCCGAGGAGTCAAGAGACCCAGTACTTC. This sequence encodes CASSPGPRSQETQYF.

The rearrangement links TRBV5-1 to TRBJ1-5; unclear D gene. CDR1 and CDR2 from the germline V gene are SGHRS and YFSETQ. V was trimmed by 2 bases and J by 4 bases, leaving 16 bases between them. This CDR3 is 16 amino acids long. The CDR3 DNA is TGCGCCAGCAGCTTATCCAACCGGGTTCAAAATCAGCCCCAGCATTTT. It is translated as CASSLSNRVQNQPQHF.

This clone has a handful of counts. V gene TRBV6-1 combines with J gene TRBJ2-7; maybe TRBD1 (5 bases). The CDR3 sequence is 14 residues long. From germline, CDR1 is MNHNS and CDR2 SASEGT. Trimming took 7 bases from V and 3 from J, leaving 16 bases between them. CDR3 bases: TGTGCCAGCACCCACGCTACAGGAGACTACGAGCAGTACTTC. Translating gives CASTHATGDYEQYF.

The V and J genes are TRBV28 and TRBJ1-2, with D perhaps TRBD1 (6 bases). This CDR3 is 13 amino acids long. CDR1 MDHEN and CDR2 SYDVKM come from the germline V gene. Trimming cost V 8 bases and J 11 bases, with 21 bases left between them. DNA of the CDR3: TGTGCCAGCGCTAGGACAGTCTCAAGAGGTTACACCTTC. Amino acids: CASARTVSRGYTF.

The chain has TRBV29-1 and TRBJ2-7; D is perhaps TRBD1 (7 bases). Trimming removed 7 bases at V and 6 bases at J, with 16 bases between. Germline CDR1 is SQVTM and CDR2 is ANQGSEA. The CDR3 spans 12 residues. CDR3 DNA sequence: TGCAGCGGCGGAGGGGGCGCGGGCGAGCAGTACTTC. Its translation: CSGGGGAGEQYF.

The V gene is TRBV11-3, the J gene TRBJ1-5; D perhaps matches TRBD1 (6 bases). V shed 4 bases and J shed 0 bases, with 16 bases lying between them. This CDR3 region has 17 residues. CDR1 is SGHNT, CDR2 YENEEA, per germline. CDR3 bases: TGTGCCAGCAGCTCCTGGACAGACCAATATAGCAATCAGCCCCAGCATTTT. This translates into CASSSWTDQYSNQPQHF.

The gene calls are TRBV9 and TRBJ2-7, with TRBD2 matching 14 bases. Per the germline V gene, CDR1 is SGDLS and CDR2 is YYNGEE. This CDR3 comprises 17 residues. Trimming removed 3 bases from V and 6 bases from J; junction bases left unmatched: 11. In DNA form, the CDR3 reads TGTGCCAGCAGCGCCGTAGTTGGACTAGCGGGAGGATCCGAGCAGTACTTC. Translation gives CASSAVVGLAGGSEQYF.